Reported below is one T cell receptor beta chain. This clone occurred once. Its recognized antigen is unknown. No qualities accompany the bases; no much larger clone lies one base away. The data stem from a study of cytomegalovirus exposure and HLA in healthy donors (dated by TCRdb to the late 2010s). Regarding the research as a whole: According to an earlier analysis of 587 of the donors, roughly 180 million T cells yielded 117 million unique TCR beta sequences and about 300 Gb of sequence data. An early release covering 550 to 700 HLA-typed donors comprised approximately 300 gigabases of sequencing data and about 90 million unique TCR sequences. Among the roughly 400 genotyped donors, about 85% belonged to the genetic ancestry cluster associated with self-reported Caucasian donors. The study aimed to test whether cataloging public T cell receptors could reveal signatures of past pathogen exposure. The T cell repertoires of under 700 subjects were profiled by immunosequencing and related to cytomegalovirus serostatus. In addition to the first cohort of approximately 670 subjects, a separate validation cohort of around 110 different subjects was used. To predict cytomegalovirus infection status, the study brought together high-throughput TCR immunosequencing, statistical association of individual TCRs with disease status, and machine learning. A later analysis re-examined previously published TCR beta repertoires from just over 650 donors and added high-resolution HLA genotyping to investigate patterns of TCR occurrence. The later analysis used no new phenotypic data to find candidate immune exposures, relying instead on TCR beta sequences and their occurrence across donors. In an earlier analysis of 587 of the donors, high-throughput TCR beta sequencing was used to judge whether each TCR beta V gene segment behaved as functional or pseudogenic. Donor age, sex, ethnicity and CMV serostatus were compiled alongside the repertoire data. Genome-wide SNP genotypes for about 65% of the roughly 670 donors were used in a later genetic analysis, which treated that subset as a discovery cohort. Every discovery cohort repertoire had been produced on one sequencing platform. HLA typing included class I and class II loci at four-digit resolution. Typing coverage differed by locus: A, B, C, DRB1 and DQB1 were typed in roughly 629-640 donors, DQA1 in roughly 510, DPA1 in around 600, and DPB1 in 400 to 490. Because of strong linkage in the cohort, five DR-DQ haplotypes were treated as single units for association and clustering. Among about 410 genotyped donors of the cohort, an average of approximately 240,000 unique TCR beta nucleotide sequences was sequenced per donor, of which about 19% were non-productive. Overall study outcomes, separate from this receptor: While some public TCRs were present in many individuals, most TCR sequences turned up only very rarely across donors. A further reported finding was that TCR beta sequences accurately predicted the HLA-A and HLA-B alleles for most subjects in the first cohort. In a later genetic analysis, a missense DCLRE1C variant was associated with V-gene and J-gene trimming of TCR beta chains, and the association was replicated in an independent cohort. Immune exposure information for the cohort was limited to CMV serostatus. Because HLA typing was unavailable for some donors at each locus, only the typed subset was used in association tests. A cluster of highly shared sequence variants was judged likely to be a technical artifact of the sequencing pipeline. Because counts were too low, seventeen rarely observed V segments, including chromosome 9 orphons, were excluded from the earlier analysis of a few hundred of the donors. The study gave a list of over 150 TCR beta chains associated with cytomegalovirus. In a later analysis, 16,951 TCR beta sequences were associated with specific HLA alleles at a false discovery rate of 0.05. A later analysis reported that several top co-occurrence clusters appeared linked to parvovirus B19, influenza, CMV and Epstein-Barr virus. The authors suggested that the approach could potentially be extended to other disease states and immunological phenotypes. In a later analysis, TCR association rates were found to vary across HLA loci, with the most associated TCRs seen for DRB1 alleles and the fewest for HLA-C alleles. A later analysis found that most CMV-associated TCR beta chains appeared HLA-restricted, with HLA associations seemingly driven largely by CMV exposure. A later analysis found that HLA-associated TCR beta chains were more clonally expanded and had lower generation probabilities than equally common non-associated chains. Because the 87-base-pair reads could not distinguish some IMGT-functional V segments, including TRBV6-2 and TRBV6-3, those segments were excluded. An earlier analysis of approximately 600 of the donors showed that most TCR beta V segments appeared in productive rearrangements either about 87% or about 30% of the time, which broadly matched IMGT annotations. Linkage disequilibrium might explain the correlated functional status among segregating V segments, but an unknown experimental factor could not be excluded. In vitro tests confirmed that three of the cytomegalovirus-associated TCR beta chains recognize cytomegalovirus antigens. In both the original and validation cohorts, the classifier was reported to diagnose cytomegalovirus status with high specificity and sensitivity. A later genetic analysis reported fewer N-insertions in productive TCRs among donors in an Asian-associated ancestry cluster than the roughly 690-donor mean. Strong co-occurrence of HLA alleles, especially DR and DQ, made assigning TCR associations to individual alleles difficult. The cohort was sequenced for TCR beta chains only, and without alpha or paired-chain data the features that could be detected were limited. Presence/absence analyses assumed roughly uniform sequencing depth across donors, an assumption that may not hold.

The cohort comprised 670 or so healthy bone marrow donors. Cohort members were all nominally healthy when sampled, although unrecorded immune exposures were likely present. The donor tested CMV seropositive and was one of the 289 seropositive cohort members. Each donor provided a peripheral blood sample, and peripheral blood mononuclear cells were used for TCR beta sequencing. The Qiagen DNeasy Blood Extraction Kit was used to extract genomic DNA from the blood cell samples. CDR1 and CDR2 were assigned from the germline V gene (reference sequence) as LNHDA and SQIVND. Compared with germline, V lacks 1 base and J lacks 1 base; bases without a gene match: 8. From cysteine to phenylalanine, the CDR3 is 18 amino acids long. Here the CDR3 DNA is all that survives: 54 bases in frame from base 1. Libraries were constructed by the immunoSEQ multiplex PCR assay. For the multiplex PCR, a mixture combining 60 forward primers for TCR Vbeta segments and 13 reverse primers for TCR Jbeta segments was used. The CDR3 region of rearranged TCR beta genes was amplified from genomic DNA by a multiplex PCR assay. The Illumina HiSeq System was used to sequence the amplified TCR beta libraries as 87-base-pair reads. The authors' analysis ran thus. A later analysis counted 65 million to 90 million unique TCR beta chains across the 550 to 750 repertoires, and roughly 9.9 million of these chains were shared by at least two donors. Raw reads were error-corrected and collapsed into unique sequences by a nearest-neighbor algorithm in which closely related sequences were merged to remove PCR and sequencing errors. CDR3 sequences were aligned to IMGT reference sequences to assign V, D and J gene segments. For a sequence to be retained, at least a six-nucleotide match to both a V gene segment and a J gene segment was required. Rearrangements were called productive when the CDR3 lacked stop codons and stayed in frame with V and J; all others were non-productive. Following IMGT convention, CDR3 was defined as the stretch from the second conserved V-encoded cysteine up to the conserved J-encoded phenylalanine. In an earlier analysis of some 550 of the donors, sequences lacking an unambiguous match to a single V gene segment were excluded. An earlier analysis of roughly 590 of the donors called V segments functional above 56.7% productive rearrangements and segregating when the between-donor standard deviation exceeded 5%. A statistical classification framework was built to diagnose cytomegalovirus status from the catalog of TCR beta chain sequences. In a later analysis, V and J genes were assigned by comparing TCR nucleotide sequences against IMGT/GENE-DB human TR gene sequences. Using the TCRdist pipeline, a later analysis assigned CDR3 sequences along with most-parsimonious VDJ recombination scenarios. In a later analysis, each TCR beta chain was defined by its CDR3 amino acid sequence together with its V-gene family, and reads without a unique V-gene family were excluded. To address suspected cross-contamination and a sequencing artifact, a later analysis removed a few hundred highly shared, low-generation-probability nucleotide sequences. In a later analysis, a clonal expansion index for each public chain was calculated from normalized within-repertoire ranks of inferred template counts. In a later analysis, generation probabilities were computed using a VDJ recombination model fitted to out-of-frame rearrangements, and the results were checked against IGoR. Hypergeometric tests were used in a later analysis to score TCR-TCR, TCR-HLA and TCR-CMV co-occurrence, with a repertoire-size bias correction applied to the TCR pairs. A later analysis estimated false discovery rates by permuting HLA or CMV assignments 20 times. In a later analysis, co-occurring TCRs were grouped using DBSCAN, and TCRdist sequence similarity was added for clustering within HLA-allele-positive subsets. For co-occurrence clustering, repertoires with fewer than 30,000 or more than 120,000 public chains were excluded, along with roughly 5 repertoires with anomalous nucleotide sharing. In TCRdb, the immuneACCESS table is reduced to in-frame sequences with V and J assigned. These tables do not hold every clone; where another copy was compared, an unresolved V gene accounts for under half, and the others remain unexplained. From that table come the V and J calls and clone size; the DNA was used to work out D and trimming. In this sample the table shows about 100,000 clones, 70% to 80% of which occur a single time. The leading ten clones occupy 8.5% to 10% of the sample.

The TCR was taken from a male donor in good health and CMV-seropositive. Rearrangement joined TRBV19 to TRBJ2-7; TRBD1 agrees with 12 junctional bases. Sequenced input: PBMCs. The CDR3 region has the sequence CASSIAGTGGAVSYEQYF. In nucleotides, the sequence is TGTGCCAGTAGTATAGCCGGGACAGGGGGCGCGGTATCCTACGAGCAGTACTTC.